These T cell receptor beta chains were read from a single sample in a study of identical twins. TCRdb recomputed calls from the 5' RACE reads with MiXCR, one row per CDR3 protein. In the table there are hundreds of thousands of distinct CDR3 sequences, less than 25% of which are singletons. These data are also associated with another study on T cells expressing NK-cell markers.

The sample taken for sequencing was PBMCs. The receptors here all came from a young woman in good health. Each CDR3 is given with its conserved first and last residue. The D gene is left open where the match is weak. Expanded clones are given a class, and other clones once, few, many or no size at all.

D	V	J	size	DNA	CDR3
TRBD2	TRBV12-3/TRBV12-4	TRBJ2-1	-	TGTGCCAGCAGACTACTAGCGGACGAGCAGTTCTTC	CASRLLADEQFF
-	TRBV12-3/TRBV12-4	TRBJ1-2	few	TGTGCCAGCAGGTCCAGGGCTGGCTACACCTTC	CASRSRAGYTF
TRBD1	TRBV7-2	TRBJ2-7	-	TGTGCCAGCAGCTTAAATCCAGGGGGCTACGAGCAGTACTTC	CASSLNPGGYEQYF
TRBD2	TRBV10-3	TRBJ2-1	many	TGTGCCATCAGTGCGGCGGGGGGTGTTCATGAGCAGTTCTTC	CAISAAGGVHEQFF
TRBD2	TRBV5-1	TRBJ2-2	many	TGCGCCAGCAGCTCAACTAGCGGGAACACCGGGGAGCTGTTTTTT	CASSSTSGNTGELFF
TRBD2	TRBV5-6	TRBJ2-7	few	TGTGCCAGCAGCGCCGGACTAGCGGGGGCCTATTACGAGCAGTACTTC	CASSAGLAGAYYEQYF
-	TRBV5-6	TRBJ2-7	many	TGTGCCAGCAGCTTGGGGCAGGAACTCTACGAGCAGTACTTC	CASSLGQELYEQYF
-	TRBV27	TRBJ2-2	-	TGTGCCAGCCAATCGGACTGGGGCGCGGGGAACACCGGGGAGCTGTTTTTT	CASQSDWGAGNTGELFF
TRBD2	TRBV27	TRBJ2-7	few	TGTGCCAGCAAACAACTAGCGGGAGGTGTCTACGAGCAGTACTTC	CASKQLAGGVYEQYF
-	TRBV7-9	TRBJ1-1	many	TGTGCCAGCAGCTTTACCCAGGGGAACACTGAAGCTTTCTTT	CASSFTQGNTEAFF
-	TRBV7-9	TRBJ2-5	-	TGTGCCAGCAGCTTAGGCGTAGGGACTTCGGGGGAGACCCAGTACTTC	CASSLGVGTSGETQYF
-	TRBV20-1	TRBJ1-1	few	TGCAGTGCTAGGATAGGGACAAACCCGAACACTGAAGCTTTCTTT	CSARIGTNPNTEAFF
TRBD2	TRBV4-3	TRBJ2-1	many	TGCGCCAGCAGCCAAGGAGCGGGAGTGTACAATGAGCAGTTCTTC	CASSQGAGVYNEQFF
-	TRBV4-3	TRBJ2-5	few	TGCGCCAGCAGCCAAGACTGGCAAGAGACCCAGTACTTC	CASSQDWQETQYF
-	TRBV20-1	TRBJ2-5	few	TGCAGTGCTAGCGGGGAATCCTTGGAGACCCAGTACTTC	CSASGESLETQYF
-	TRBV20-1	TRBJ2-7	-	TGCAGTGCTAGGATAGCTAGCGCTTCCTACGAGCAGTACTTC	CSARIASASYEQYF
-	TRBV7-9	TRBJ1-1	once	TGTGCCAGCAGCCGACGGCAGGGACCAATGAACACTGAAGCTTTCTTT	CASSRRQGPMNTEAFF
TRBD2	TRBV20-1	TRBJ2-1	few	TGCAGTGCTAAACTAGCGGGGCCGAGCTCCTACAATGAGCAGTTCTTC	CSAKLAGPSSYNEQFF